Sequencing of this TCR beta chain was carried out in a study of blood T cell repertoires in COVID-19. This clone has a handful of counts. The CDR3 totals 14 residues. The V end was cut by 1 base, the J end by 5 bases, with 9 bases between. Germline V gene data show CDR1 as LGHDT and CDR2 as YNNKEL (reference sequence). Source study methods: Amplification of reference gene primers provided the estimated nucleated cell counts. The assay was immunoSEQ multiplex PCR, and TCRdb's table has in-frame clones only and misses some. The V and J calls and the clone size are those of that table, but D and trimming were determined from the DNA. The data hold tens of thousands of clones, with 79% observed a single time.

This TCR was recovered from a man in his sixties with active or convalescent COVID-19. Material for sequencing was peripheral blood. The gene calls are TRBV3-1 (or the pseudogene TRBV3-2) and TRBJ1-5; no definite D call. The CDR3 is CASSQVLEYQPQHF. In DNA form, the CDR3 reads TGTGCCAGCAGCCAAGTTCTGGAGTATCAGCCCCAGCATTTT.